These 32 T cell receptor beta chains were sequenced from one sample in a study of blood T cell repertoires in COVID-19. The protocol was immunoSEQ multiplex PCR, while the TCRdb copy is restricted to in-frame clones and leaves out a portion. Of over 250,000 clones listed, about 89% are singletons. Sequencing used peripheral blood. The receptors were sampled from a woman aged 25-40 years with COVID-19, enrolled during active disease.

The rearrangement uses TRBV3-1 (or the pseudogene TRBV3-2) and TRBJ1-2, with D uncertain. There are 14 residues in the CDR3. Trimming removed 3 bases from V and 8 bases from J, with 16 bases in between. Germline loops: CDR1 LGHDT, CDR2 YNNKEL (reference sequence). CDR3 residues: CASSQVLGGKGYTF. In DNA, the CDR3 is TGTGCCAGCAGCCAGGTTTTGGGAGGAAAAGGCTACACCTTC.

The rearrangement links TRBV5-4 to TRBJ1-2, with D unclear. The CDR3 totals 12 residues. Trimming removed 2 bases from V and 8 bases from J, with 10 bases in between. Germline V gene sequence: CDR1 SGHNT, CDR2 YYREEE (reference sequence). This CDR3 is CASSFGDLGYTF. CDR3 sequence (DNA): TGTGCCAGCAGCTTCGGAGACTTAGGCTACACCTTC.

The genes are TRBV5-1 and TRBJ2-7; a possible D gene is TRBD1 (6 bases). Germline-derived CDR1 and CDR2 are SGHRS and YFSETQ. Trimming removed 3 bases at V and 3 bases at J, with 16 bases between. This CDR3 spans 15 amino acids. The CDR3 loop is CASSSTGTPSYEQYF. In DNA form, the CDR3 reads TGCGCCAGCAGCTCAACCGGGACACCTAGCTACGAGCAGTACTTC. Together with reference TRBV5-1 and TRBJ2-7, the CDR3 gives the full variable domain: KAGVTQTPRYLIKTRGQQVTLSCSPISGHRSVSWYQQTPGQGLQFLFEYFSETQRNKGNFPGRFSGRQFSNSRSEMNVSTLELGDSALYLCASSSTGTPSYEQYFGPGTRLTVT.

V gene TRBV15 combines with J gene TRBJ2-7; D is possibly TRBD2 (5 bases). The CDR3 length is 14 residues. Per the germline V gene, CDR1 is LNHNV and CDR2 is YYDKDF (reference sequence). The V gene lost 0 bases and the J gene lost 3 bases, with 9 bases spanning the gap. CDR3 sequence (DNA): TGTGCCACCAGCAGAGAGTTCGGGGTCTACGAGCAGTACTTC. Its translation: CATSREFGVYEQYF.

The rearrangement links TRBV24-1 to TRBJ2-7; TRBD1 matches 8 bases. V shed 3 bases, J shed 4 bases, and the junction held 7 bases outside the gene matches. There are 15 residues in the CDR3. Germline values: CDR1 KGHDR, CDR2 SFDVKD. CDR3 in amino acids: CATSDPGQGTYEQYF. DNA of the CDR3: TGTGCCACCAGTGATCCCGGACAGGGAACGTACGAGCAGTACTTC.

This clone was seen just once. The V gene is TRBV5-8, the J gene TRBJ1-1; 7 nucleotides agree with TRBD1. V was pared by 4 bases and J by 5 bases, with 8 bases of the junction left unmatched. This CDR3 is built from 14 residues. Germline CDR1 reads SGHTS; CDR2 reads YDEGEE. CDR3 in amino acids: CASSQTGRWTEAFF. The CDR3 coding sequence is TGTGCCAGCAGCCAGACAGGGAGATGGACTGAAGCTTTCTTT.

This clone was observed a few times. The V call is TRBV29-1, the J call TRBJ1-1; D uncertain. Trimming removed 3 bases at V and 1 base at J, with 6 bases between. Germline V gene sequence: CDR1 SQVTM, CDR2 ANQGSEA. The CDR3 extends over 12 amino acids. The CDR3 reads CSVDRSNTEAFF. The DNA for the CDR3 is TGCAGCGTTGACAGATCGAACACTGAAGCTTTCTTT.

The J gene is TRBJ2-2, the V gene TRBV29-1; D remains ambiguous. This CDR3 has 13 residues. V was shortened by 2 bases and J by 3 bases, with 7 bases between the two germline ends. Looked up from germline, CDR1 is SQVTM and CDR2 is ANQGSEA. CDR3 nucleotide sequence: TGCAGCGTTGAACCCCGTTACACCGGGGAGCTGTTTTTT. Translation gives CSVEPRYTGELFF.

The V call is TRBV27, the J call TRBJ2-5, with 8 bases lining up with TRBD2. The CDR3 contains 15 residues. V was pared by 0 bases and J by 7 bases, with 7 bases of the junction left unmatched. Germline CDR1 and CDR2: MNHEY and SMNVEV (reference sequence). CDR3 amino acids: CASSLSKAGVRTQYF. The CDR3 DNA is TGTGCCAGCAGTTTATCGAAAGCGGGAGTCCGGACCCAGTACTTC.

In this sample, this clone turned up a few times. The chain recombines TRBV28 with TRBJ1-3; unclear D gene. With 3 bases removed from V and 4 bases from J, the gap between germline ends came to 10 bases. The length of the CDR3 is 14 residues. Germline loops: CDR1 MDHEN, CDR2 SYDVKM. The CDR3 DNA sequence: TGTGCCAGCAGTTTCCCGGGAAACGGAAACACCATATATTTT. Protein sequence: CASSFPGNGNTIYF.

The chain couples TRBV15 to TRBJ2-3; 10 positions match TRBD1. Germline CDR1 is LNHNV and CDR2 is YYDKDF (reference sequence). This CDR3 is 16 amino acids long. The ends lost 1 base at V and 6 bases at J; junction bases unmatched: 7. The CDR3 here is CATSRVRDRGLDTQYF. CDR3 bases: TGTGCCACCAGCAGAGTGAGGGACAGGGGTTTGGATACGCAGTATTTT.

The chain joins TRBV6-1 to TRBJ1-6; no clear D gene. Deletions cut 4 bases from V and 0 bases from J, with 10 bases between. Germline CDR1 MNHNS, CDR2 SASEGT. The CDR3 consists of 16 residues. CDR3 bases: TGTGCCAGCAGTGCTGGCTTCAGCTCCTATAATTCACCCCTCCACTTT. Translated, it gives CASSAGFSSYNSPLHF.

V is TRBV19 and J is TRBJ2-2; the match to TRBD2 covers 11 bases. Germline values: CDR1 LNHDA, CDR2 SQIVND (reference sequence). The CDR3 length is 15 residues. V lost 7 bases to trimming and J lost 4 bases; unmatched junction nucleotides: 5. In DNA, the CDR3 is TGTGCCAGTACCATCGGACTAGCGGGCACCGGGGAGCTGTTTTTT. This translates into CASTIGLAGTGELFF.

This chain joins TRBV6-5 and TRBJ2-3; 7 positions agree with TRBD1. Per germline, CDR1 MNHEY and CDR2 SVGAGI. There are 15 residues in the CDR3. J lost 3 bases, V lost 5 bases, and 8 bases had no gene match. DNA of the CDR3: TGTGCCAGCAGTAACCGACAGGGAATGACAGATACGCAGTATTTT. It yields the protein CASSNRQGMTDTQYF.

This clone was seen only once. The chain combines TRBV2 with TRBJ2-1; 7 nucleotides match TRBD2. The CDR3 is made up of 14 amino acids. Germline CDR1 reads SNHLY; CDR2 reads FYNNEI. J was trimmed by 9 bases and V by 3 bases; bases with no gene match: 8. CDR3 loop: CASSDRRELSEQFF. The DNA of the CDR3 is TGTGCCAGCAGTGATAGGCGGGAGCTCAGTGAGCAGTTCTTC.

The rearrangement uses TRBV18 and TRBJ1-2; D ambiguous. The V gene lost 2 bases and the J gene lost 3 bases, with 4 bases spanning the gap. The germline V gene has CDR1 KGHSH and CDR2 LQKENI. The CDR3 loop spans 12 amino acids. CDR3 amino acids: CASSPSDYGYTF. CDR3 in DNA: TGTGCCAGCTCACCAAGCGACTATGGCTACACCTTC.

The genes are TRBV4-2 and TRBJ2-1, with 7 bases that match TRBD1. J was trimmed by 8 bases and V by 0 bases; bases with no gene match: 13. Germline CDR1 and CDR2: LGHNA and YNFKEQ. This CDR3 comprises 17 residues. CDR3 protein: CASSQDLGGAFEYEQFF. The CDR3, as DNA: TGTGCCAGCAGCCAAGATCTAGGGGGCGCTTTTGAGTATGAGCAGTTCTTC.

The V call is TRBV5-6, the J call TRBJ2-1, with 11 nucleotides matching TRBD2. The CDR3 sequence is 16 residues long. Trimming cost V 0 bases and J 8 bases; bases outside gene matches: 7. CDR1 is SGHDT, CDR2 YYEEEE, per germline. DNA for the CDR3: TGTGCCAGCAGCTTGGGGCTAGCGGGAGGTTACGATGAGCAGTTCTTC. This sequence encodes CASSLGLAGGYDEQFF.

The chain couples TRBV27 to TRBJ1-4; unclear D gene. Deletions cut 4 bases from V and 6 bases from J, with 15 bases between. The CDR3 extends over 15 amino acids. Germline loops: CDR1 MNHEY, CDR2 SMNVEV (reference sequence). CDR3 bases: TGTGCCAGCAGTTCTTTCCAGGCGCGAGATGAAAAACTGTTTTTT. It is translated as CASSSFQARDEKLFF.

V is TRBV19 and J is TRBJ2-1; 10 bases agree with TRBD2. The CDR3 is 15 amino acids. Germline V lookup: CDR1 LNHDA, CDR2 SQIVND (reference sequence). V gave up 5 bases and J gave up 6 bases; unmatched junction bases: 7. CDR3 amino acids: CASSQTGTSANEQFF. The CDR3 DNA is TGTGCCAGTAGTCAAACCGGGACTAGCGCCAATGAGCAGTTCTTC.

The V call is TRBV9, the J call TRBJ2-2; TRBD2 matches 8 bases. In germline, CDR1 is SGDLS, CDR2 YYNGEE. The V segment lost 6 bases and the J segment 6 bases; nucleotides outside the gene matches: 7. The CDR3 is 14 amino acids. The CDR3 coding sequence is TGTGCCAGCACCCTAAGCGGGAGCCCCGGGGAGCTGTTTTTT. Protein sequence: CASTLSGSPGELFF.

The CDR3 DNA follows: TGTGCCAGCAGCTTGATAGCGGGCCAATCCTACAATGAGCAGTTCTTC. Its translation is CASSLIAGQSYNEQFF. J is TRBJ2-1 and V is TRBV5-4, with 7 bases lining up with TRBD2. Germline CDR1 reads SGHNT; CDR2 reads YYREEE (reference sequence). The V and J ends lost 1 base and 1 base, in that order; junction bases with no gene match: 5. The CDR3 loop spans 16 amino acids.

A single count supports this clone. The V gene is TRBV7-9, the J gene TRBJ1-2; 10 nucleotides agree with TRBD1. The ends lost 4 bases at V and 8 bases at J; junction bases unmatched: 7. Germline lookup yields CDR1 SEHNR and CDR2 FQNEAQ (reference sequence). This CDR3 has 14 residues. The CDR3 here is CASSSRTGGDGYTF. The CDR3 DNA sequence: TGTGCCAGCAGCTCGCGGACAGGGGGGGACGGCTACACCTTC.

The chain couples TRBV11-2 to TRBJ2-1; 10 positions match TRBD2. Looked up from germline, CDR1 is SGHAT and CDR2 is FQNNGV. Losses at the gene ends were 2 bases for V and 6 bases for J; bases not matched to a gene: 7. The CDR3 is made up of 16 amino acids. Here the CDR3 DNA reads TGTGCCAGCAGCTTATTAGTCCTAGCGGGAGTCAATGAGCAGTTCTTC. It yields the protein CASSLLVLAGVNEQFF.

The chain employs TRBV30 and TRBJ1-4, with a weak D call TRBD1 (5 bases). The germline V gene encodes CDR1 GTSNPN and CDR2 SVGIG (reference sequence). With 7 bases removed from V and 8 bases from J, the gap between germline ends came to 17 bases. The length of the CDR3 is 13 residues. CDR3 in DNA: TGTGCCTTCCTTCTCAGGGATCGAGAAAAACTGTTTTTT. This encodes CAFLLRDREKLFF.

The chain couples TRBV29-1 to TRBJ1-3; 8 nucleotides line up with TRBD1. The CDR3 has 14 residues. CDR1 and CDR2 (germline): SQVTM, ANQGSEA. V lost 6 bases, J lost 2 bases, and 6 bases stayed unmatched. CDR3: CSVRTGSAGNTIYF. The CDR3 bases are TGCAGCGTCAGGACAGGGAGCGCTGGAAACACCATATATTTT.

This rearrangement joins TRBV28 to TRBJ2-4, with 10 bases identical to TRBD2. Germline V gene data show CDR1 as MDHEN and CDR2 as SYDVKM. After removal of 4 bases from V and 7 bases from J, the junction contained 4 bases not matched to a gene. The CDR3 contains 14 residues. This CDR3 reads CASSSLAGANIQYF. The CDR3 region has the DNA TGTGCCAGCAGTTCTCTAGCGGGAGCCAACATTCAGTACTTC.

This chain uses TRBV23-1 with TRBJ1-2; 10 bases align to TRBD1. TRBV23-1 counts as an open reading frame of uncertain function. J was trimmed by 4 bases and V by 2 bases; bases with no gene match: 10. The CDR3 is made up of 17 amino acids. The CDR3 sequence: CASSQRDRGTRSYGYTF. DNA for the CDR3: TGCGCCAGCAGTCAACGGGACAGGGGCACTCGCAGCTATGGCTACACCTTC.

V usage is TRBV11-3 and J usage is TRBJ2-2; tentatively, D is TRBD2 (6 bases). The V gene's germline CDR1 is SGHNT and CDR2 YENEEA. The CDR3 is 15 amino acids. V lost 5 bases and J 3 bases, leaving 13 bases between the germline ends. The DNA for the CDR3 is TGTGCCAGCAGCCTAGGAGGGCAGGACACCGGGGAGCTGTTTTTT. The encoded protein is CASSLGGQDTGELFF. Full variable domain (rest looked up from reference TRBV11-3 and TRBJ2-2): EAGVVQSPRYKIIEKKQPVAFWCNPISGHNTLYWYLQNLGQGPELLIRYENEEAVDDSQLPKDRFSAERLKGVDSTLKIQPAELGDSAVYLCASSLGGQDTGELFFGEGSRLTVL.

The chain is built from TRBV2 and TRBJ1-2; 9 positions match TRBD1. Germline CDR1 and CDR2: SNHLY and FYNNEI. V lost 6 bases, J lost 6 bases, and 14 bases stayed unmatched. This CDR3 is 16 amino acids long. CDR3 loop: CASSDGQGPRSDGYTF. DNA of the CDR3: TGTGCCAGCAGCGACGGACAGGGGCCCAGAAGCGATGGCTACACCTTC.

This chain connects TRBV30 to TRBJ2-7, with 10 bases identical to TRBD1. V gave up 5 bases and J gave up 4 bases; unmatched junction bases: 8. CDR3 length: 14 residues. CDR1 and CDR2 (germline): GTSNPN, SVGIG (reference sequence). The CDR3 protein is CAWDPGQGLYEQYF. The CDR3 coding sequence is TGTGCCTGGGATCCGGGACAGGGGCTTTACGAGCAGTACTTC.

The chain links TRBV10-2 to TRBJ1-5, with TRBD1 as a possible D gene (6 bases). Germline V CDR1 and CDR2: WSHSY, SAAADI. Trimming pared 5 bases from V and 3 bases from J, leaving 8 bases between. The CDR3 contains 13 residues. The CDR3, as DNA: TGCGCCAGCAGTTGGGGGCTCAATCAGCCCCAGCATTTT. Its protein is CASSWGLNQPQHF.